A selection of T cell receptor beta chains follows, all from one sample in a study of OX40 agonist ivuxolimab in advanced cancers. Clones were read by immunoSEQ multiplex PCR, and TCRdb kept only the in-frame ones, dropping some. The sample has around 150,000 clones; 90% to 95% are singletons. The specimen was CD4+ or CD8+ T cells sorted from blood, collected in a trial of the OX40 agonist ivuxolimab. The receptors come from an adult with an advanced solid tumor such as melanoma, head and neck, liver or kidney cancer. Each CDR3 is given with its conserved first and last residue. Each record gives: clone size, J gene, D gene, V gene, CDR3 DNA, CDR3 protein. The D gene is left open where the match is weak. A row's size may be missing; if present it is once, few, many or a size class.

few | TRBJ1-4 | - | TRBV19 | TGTGCCAGTAGTATGAAGTCGGCTAATGAAAAACTGTTTTTT | CASSMKSANEKLFF
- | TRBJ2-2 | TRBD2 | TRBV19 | TGTGCCAGTAGTGCCGGCACTGGGGGGGCCGGGGAGCTGTTTTTT | CASSAGTGGAGELFF
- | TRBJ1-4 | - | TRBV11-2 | TGTGCCAGCAGCATGAGGACAGCAACTAATGAAAAACTGTTTTTT | CASSMRTATNEKLFF
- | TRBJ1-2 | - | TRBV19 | TGTGCCAGTAGTACCCAGGGAGGGCTCTATGGCTACACCTTC | CASSTQGGLYGYTF
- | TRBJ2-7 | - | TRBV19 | TGTGCCAGTTCGGTCGGCTCCTACGAGCAGTACTTC | CASSVGSYEQYF
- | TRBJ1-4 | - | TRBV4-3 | TGCGCCAGCAGCTCGCGCGGGACGGATAATGAAAAACTGTTTTTT | CASSSRGTDNEKLFF
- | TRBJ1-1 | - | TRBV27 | TGTGCCAGCAGTTTAAATGGAAGGAACACTGAAGCTTTCTTT | CASSLNGRNTEAFF
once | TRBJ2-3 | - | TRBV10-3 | TGTGCCATCAGGGTAGGGGGTCTAGCGACAGATACGCAGTATTTT | CAIRVGGLATDTQYF
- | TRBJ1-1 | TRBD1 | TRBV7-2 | TGTGCCAGCAGCCTCCAGGGACAGATAAACACTGAAGCTTTCTTT | CASSLQGQINTEAFF
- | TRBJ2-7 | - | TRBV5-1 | TGCGCCAGCAGCTTATCCGACTCAGTGTGGGGCTGGCGGTACTTC | CASSLSDSVWGWRYF
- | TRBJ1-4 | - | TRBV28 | TGTGCCAGCACCCCCCCGGGGCCCGAAAAACTGTTTTTT | CASTPPGPEKLFF
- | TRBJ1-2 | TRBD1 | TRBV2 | TGTGCCAGCAGTTGGACAGGGACCGTGGGGTACACCTTC | CASSWTGTVGYTF
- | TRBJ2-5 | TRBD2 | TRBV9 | TGTGCCAGCAGCGTGAGGACTAGCGGGTTTCAAGAGACCCAGTACTTC | CASSVRTSGFQETQYF
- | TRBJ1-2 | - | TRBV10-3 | TGTGCCATCAGTGAGCTGTCTCCGGTCTATGGCTACACCTTC | CAISELSPVYGYTF
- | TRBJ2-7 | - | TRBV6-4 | TGTGCCAGCAGTGAGGAAGGGAACTTCTACGAGCAGTACTTC | CASSEEGNFYEQYF
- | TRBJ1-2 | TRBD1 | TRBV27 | TGTGCCAGCAGTTCCTTCAGGGGACAGGGCCCGCCGAGCTATGGCTACACCTTC | CASSSFRGQGPPSYGYTF
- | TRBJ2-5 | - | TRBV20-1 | TGCAGTGCTAACCGGGGGGAGACCCAGTACTTC | CSANRGETQYF
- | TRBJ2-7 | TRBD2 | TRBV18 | TGTGCCAGCTCACCACGGCGGGAGCCCTACGAGCAGTACTTC | CASSPRREPYEQYF
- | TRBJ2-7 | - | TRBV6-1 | TGTGCCAGCAGTGACGGGACAAGGAGCGAGCAGTACTTC | CASSDGTRSEQYF
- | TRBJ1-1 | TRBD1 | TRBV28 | TGTGCCAGCAGCCAAGACAGGGCTGAAGCTTTCTTT | CASSQDRAEAFF
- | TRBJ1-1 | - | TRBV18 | TGTGCCAGCTCACCACAGTTGGAGAACACTGAAGCTTTCTTT | CASSPQLENTEAFF
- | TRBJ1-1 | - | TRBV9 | TGTGCCAGCAGCGTCATGCGAGTTGGGGGCACTGAAGCTTTCTTT | CASSVMRVGGTEAFF
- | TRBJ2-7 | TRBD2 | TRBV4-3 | TGCGCCAGCAGCCCGACTAGCGGGAGGCAGGAGCAGTACTTC | CASSPTSGRQEQYF
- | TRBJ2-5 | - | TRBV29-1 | TGCAGCGTCGATATGTCCGCTGGGGAGACCCAGTACTTC | CSVDMSAGETQYF
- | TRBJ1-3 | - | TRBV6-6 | TGTGCCAGCAGGGAGGAAGGAAACACCATATATTTT | CASREEGNTIYF
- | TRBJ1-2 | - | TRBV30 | TGTGCCTGGAGTTTTAGAGGGGGCTACACCTTC | CAWSFRGGYTF
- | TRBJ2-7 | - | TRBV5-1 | TGCGCCAGCACCCAGGATAGCTACGAGCAGTACTTC | CASTQDSYEQYF
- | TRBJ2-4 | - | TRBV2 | TGTGCCAGCACCACGCCGGACAGTCTAGCCAAAAACATTCAGTACTTC | CASTTPDSLAKNIQYF
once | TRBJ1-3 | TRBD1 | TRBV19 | TGTGCCAGTAGCCCTAGGACAGGGTACGGAAACACCATATATTTT | CASSPRTGYGNTIYF